The sequence of this T cell receptor beta chain was determined in a study of Tregs in tolerant kidney transplant recipients. This CDR3 is built from 14 residues. V lost 4 bases and J lost 7; bases outside the gene matches: 6. Germline-derived CDR1 and CDR2 are SGHRS and YFSETQ. This clone was picked up a small number of times. Thawed PBMCs were FACS-sorted into unstimulated CD4+CD25+CD127- regulatory T cells, CD4+CD25- non-regulatory cells, CD4 and CD8 cells. Here immunoSEQ multiplex PCR was the method, and the copy in TCRdb shows in-frame clones only, minus some. The sample consists of about 240,000 clones, about 86% of them appearing once.

The receptor was isolated from a human donor in good health. Sequenced: CD4+ T cells from blood. The gene calls are TRBV5-1 and TRBJ2-4; 9 bases agree with TRBD2. For the CDR3, the DNA is TGCGCCAGCAGCCAGTTAGCGGGAGAGAACATTCAGTACTTC. Translated: CASSQLAGENIQYF.